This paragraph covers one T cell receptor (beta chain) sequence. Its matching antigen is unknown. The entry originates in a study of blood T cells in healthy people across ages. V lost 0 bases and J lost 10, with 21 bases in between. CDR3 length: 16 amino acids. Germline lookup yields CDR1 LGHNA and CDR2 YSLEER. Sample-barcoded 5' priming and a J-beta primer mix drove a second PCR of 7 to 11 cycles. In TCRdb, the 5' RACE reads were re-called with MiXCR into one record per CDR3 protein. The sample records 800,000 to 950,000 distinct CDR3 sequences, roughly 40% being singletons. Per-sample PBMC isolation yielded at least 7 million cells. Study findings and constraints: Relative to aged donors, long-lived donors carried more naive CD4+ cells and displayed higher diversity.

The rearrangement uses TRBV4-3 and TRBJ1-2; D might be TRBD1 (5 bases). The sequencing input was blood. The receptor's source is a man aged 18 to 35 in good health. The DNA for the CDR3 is TGCGCCAGCAGCCAAGATGGGGCAGGAGGCTTGCGAGACTACACCTTC. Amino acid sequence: CASSQDGAGGLRDYTF.